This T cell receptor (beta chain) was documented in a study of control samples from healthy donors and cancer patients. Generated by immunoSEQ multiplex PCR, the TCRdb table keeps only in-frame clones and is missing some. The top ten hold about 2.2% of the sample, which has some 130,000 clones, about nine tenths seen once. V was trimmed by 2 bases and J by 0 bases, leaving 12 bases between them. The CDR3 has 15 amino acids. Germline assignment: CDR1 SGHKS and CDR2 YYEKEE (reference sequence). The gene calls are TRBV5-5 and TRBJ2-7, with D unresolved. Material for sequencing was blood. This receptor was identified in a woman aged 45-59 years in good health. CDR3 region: CASSFGRMSSYEQYF. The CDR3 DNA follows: TGTGCCAGCAGCTTTGGCCGGATGAGCTCCTACGAGCAGTACTTC.